This entry features one T cell receptor (beta chain) sequence. The clone's antigen remains unknown. No base quality values were provided; no much bigger clone lies one nucleotide off. TCR CDR3 regions were amplified from genomic DNA by multiplex PCR using the deep immunoSEQ assay. Genomic DNA extracted from each cell subset was distributed evenly over all wells of several immunoSEQ 96-well plates, and each plate served as one replicate. For sorted subsets, each replicate PCR was loaded with 200 ng genomic DNA, equivalent to about 33,000 T cell genomes. Purified libraries were measured with a Qubit 3.0 fluorometer, size-checked on a Bioanalyzer 2100, and measured again with the KAPA Library Quantification kit. Every immunoSEQ 96-well plate was sequenced on a dedicated single-read 150-cycle Illumina NextSeq 550 flow cell. The published analysis was carried out like this. The immunoSEQ output contained only junctional sequences without quality scores, so filtering could not match that applied to full-length reads. Sequences were annotated with PyIR, a Python wrapper for IgBLAST v1.9, using IMGT germline references to assign V/J genes and CDR3. Reads were removed for weak V/J assignments (E-value above 1e-6), missing CDR3, stop codons, out-of-frame junctions, or ambiguous translated residues. V3J clonotypes were defined as sequences sharing the same inferred V gene, J gene, and CDR3 amino acid sequence. Percentage overlap between repertoires was calculated by dividing the number of shared unique clonotypes by the size of the smaller repertoire. RTK rarefaction, the Chao1 estimator, and Recon v2.1 estimates of unobserved clonotypes were used to assess repertoire richness. For all TCRbeta clonotypes obtained by the gDNA method from several donors, generation probabilities were computed with OLGA. Not all clones reach the TCRdb copy of this immuneACCESS table, which keeps in-frame sequences only. Checked studies attribute under half of the gap to unresolved V genes and leave the rest unexplained. D and trimming come from the DNA, and the V and J calls and clone size come from that table. For this sample there are around 2.3 million clones; 90% to 97% appear just once. The ten most abundant clones make up approximately 0.13% of the sample.

This sample is drawn from a study of shared clonotypes between healthy human individuals (dated by TCRdb to between 2020 and 2021). Study-level background: The cohort comprised a couple of women and three men aged 18 to 49 years. For each donor, CD4 naive and CD4 memory were each given three plates, CD8 naive was given two plates, and CD8 memory was given one plate. Blood TCR repertoires of several healthy adults were deeply sequenced to estimate repertoire size and the extent of clonotype sharing between individuals. To increase sequencing depth and limit assay-specific biases, different laboratories used diverse techniques to prepare libraries and sequence TCR repertoires. Per donor, leukapheresis produced somewhere between about 0.94 and 8.9 billion PBMCs. Beyond this particular receptor, the publication reports: Sampling was limited to blood, and TCR repertoires in tissue likely differ from TCR repertoires in blood. When several donors were compared, the shared fraction of clonotypes was about 5.5% for naive CD4, less than 4% for naive CD8, more than 2% for memory CD4, and roughly 0.4% for memory CD8. The genetic and exposure-history diversity represented was limited by the small number of donors. Pairwise subsampling indicated that sequencing depth was expected to affect the degree of clonotype sharing among donors. Even with the large sequencing depth, rarefaction of the sorted-subset datasets indicated that sequencing was incomplete. Higher generation probabilities were observed for clonotypes shared by all four sorted-subset donors than for non-shared clonotypes. Estimated clonotype richness was generally larger for naive than for memory subsets.

Including cysteine and phenylalanine, the CDR3 has 15 amino acids. Only the CDR3 DNA is retained, 45 bases long and in frame from the first base. Looking up the germline V gene yields CDR1 KGHSH and CDR2 LQKENI. The junction carries 11 bases between V and J, which are trimmed by 0 bases and 4 bases respectively. The donors were healthy, HIV-negative adults who had no recently reported acute infections or vaccinations. Only Caucasian adults living in Nashville, Tennessee, USA were represented among the donors. Magnetic negative selection was used to enrich CD4+ T cells, after which naive cells were positively selected on CD45RA and the negative fraction became the memory subset. Blood was obtained by leukapheresis, after which PBMCs were separated by Ficoll-Histopaque density gradient centrifugation and cryopreserved in liquid nitrogen vapor phase. Analytical flow cytometry was used to check the purity and quantity of every magnetically sorted T cell population. Each sorted fraction had its genomic DNA isolated and then quantified by UV absorbance on a Nanodrop 2000c.

This receptor was identified in a man younger than 35 in good health. Here the chain combines TRBV18 and TRBJ2-3; the D gene lacks a confident call. The sequenced material came from naive CD4+ T cells sorted from blood. What the cell subset or site label conveys for this sample: CD45RA+ positively selected. Here is the DNA: TGTGCCAGCTCACCACCAGGTCTAAGCCCAGATACGCAGTATTTT. Translated, it reads CASSPPGLSPDTQYF.